The entry that follows covers one T cell receptor beta chain sequence. Antigen: not known. This record comes from a study of T cell responses to AZD1222 COVID-19 vaccine. Broader study findings: Along spike, vaccine-associated CD4 TCRs were found throughout, with dominance at 160-218 and 743-854. Baseline serology detected seropositivity in only 5 to 7 AZD1222 recipients. None of the repertoires were sampled until the peak T cell response had passed. White British ancestry dominated among donors, who included more females, and clonal diversity was possibly underestimated.

The method was immunoSEQ multiplex PCR; TCRdb's version includes in-frame clones alone and lacks a portion of them. Here the sample spans about 120,000 clones, about 92% being singletons. This sample comprised peripheral blood, obtained on day 0 of AZD1222 vaccination. The clonotype was recovered from an adult in good health.

The CDR3 sequence is CASRTRGRGQETQYF. CDR3 sequence (DNA): TGTGCCAGCAGAACTCGCGGGAGGGGACAAGAGACCCAGTACTTC. The gene calls are TRBV7-6 and TRBJ2-5; 9 bases agree with TRBD2. The junction had 7 bases not matched to a gene; V was cut back by 6 bases and J by 2 bases. This CDR3 is 15 amino acids long. The germline CDR1 and CDR2 sequences are SGHVS and FNYEAQ. The full variable domain, rest sourced from reference TRBV7-6 and TRBJ2-5, is GAGVSQSPRYKVTKRGQDVALRCDPISGHVSLYWYRQALGQGPEFLTYFNYEAQQDKSGLPNDRFSAERPEGSISTLTIQRTEQRDSAMYRCASRTRGRGQETQYFGPGTRLLVL.